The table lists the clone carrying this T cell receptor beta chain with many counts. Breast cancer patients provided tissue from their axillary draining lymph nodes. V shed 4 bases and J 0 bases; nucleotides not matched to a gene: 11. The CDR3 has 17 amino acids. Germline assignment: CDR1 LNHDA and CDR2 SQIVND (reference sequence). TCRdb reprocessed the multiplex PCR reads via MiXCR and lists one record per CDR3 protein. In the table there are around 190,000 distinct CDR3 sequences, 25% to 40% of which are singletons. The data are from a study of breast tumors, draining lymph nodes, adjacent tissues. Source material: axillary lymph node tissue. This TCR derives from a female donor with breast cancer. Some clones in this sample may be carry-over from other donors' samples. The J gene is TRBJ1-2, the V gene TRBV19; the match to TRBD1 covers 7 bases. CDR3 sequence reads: CASSTWTGFPTNYGYTF. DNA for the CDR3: TGTGCCAGTAGTACCTGGACAGGCTTCCCAACTAACTATGGCTACACCTTC. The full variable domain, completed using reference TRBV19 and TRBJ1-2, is DGGITQSPKYLFRKEGQNVTLSCEQNLNHDAMYWYRQDPGQGLRLIYYSQIVNDFQKGDIAEGYSVSREKKESFPLTVTSAQKNPTAFYLCASSTWTGFPTNYGYTFGSGTRLTVV.